One sample yielded the 23 T cell receptor beta chains listed below, sequenced in a study of blood T cell repertoires in COVID-19 (TCRdb year 2020). Library prep was done by the immunoSEQ multiplex PCR assay. TCRdb re-hosts the immuneACCESS table, in-frame sequences only. Its copies lack some clones; in the studies checked, an unresolved V gene accounts for under half of them, and the cause for the rest is not known. The table for this sample lists some 160,000 clones; about four fifths of them were counted only once. Around 6.3% of the sample lies in the top ten. The sample taken for sequencing was peripheral blood. These receptors were obtained from a man in his sixties or seventies with active or convalescent COVID-19.

The chain recombines TRBV5-1 with TRBJ2-1, with D possibly matching TRBD2 (5 bases). Trimming removed 0 bases at V and 15 bases at J, with 16 bases between. Per germline, CDR1 SGHRS and CDR2 YFSETQ. The CDR3 totals 13 residues. CDR3 in amino acids: CASSLEGGPRWFF. CDR3 sequence (DNA): TGCGCCAGCAGCTTGGAAGGAGGACCCAGATGGTTCTTC. Complete variable domain (other parts from reference TRBV5-1 and TRBJ2-1): KAGVTQTPRYLIKTRGQQVTLSCSPISGHRSVSWYQQTPGQGLQFLFEYFSETQRNKGNFPGRFSGRQFSNSRSEMNVSTLELGDSALYLCASSLEGGPRWFFGPGTRLTVL.

The genes are TRBV20-1 and TRBJ2-7; D is uncertain. Trimming removed 0 bases from V and 5 bases from J, with 5 bases in between. This CDR3 has 11 amino acids. The germline V gene encodes CDR1 DFQATT and CDR2 SNEGSKA (reference sequence). The CDR3 DNA sequence: TGCAGTGCTAGAGACGCGCACGAGCAGTACTTC. It encodes CSARDAHEQYF.

The chain recombines TRBV5-1 with TRBJ1-2; 9 positions agree with TRBD1. The J segment lost 7 bases and the V segment lost 6 bases, leaving 13 bases of the junction unmatched. In germline, CDR1 is SGHRS, CDR2 YFSETQ. This CDR3 has 15 residues. Written as DNA, the CDR3 is TGCGCCAGCATACTACTCCCGGGACAGGGTAGTGGCTACACCTTC. This gives the protein CASILLPGQGSGYTF.

This clone came up once. The rearrangement links TRBV9 to TRBJ1-2, with 10 bases aligning to TRBD1. The germline gives CDR1 SGDLS, CDR2 YYNGEE. The J segment lost 2 bases and the V segment lost 5 bases, leaving 6 bases of the junction unmatched. This CDR3 is 15 amino acids long. The CDR3 here is CASSAEDRGNYGYTF. CDR3 in DNA: TGTGCCAGCAGTGCCGAGGACAGGGGGAACTATGGCTACACCTTC.

This clone came up once. The V call is TRBV19, the J call TRBJ2-3; D possibly corresponds to TRBD2 (6 bases). Trimming left V 4 bases short and J 4 bases short, with 15 bases between. Germline assignment: CDR1 LNHDA and CDR2 SQIVND (reference sequence). The CDR3 extends over 15 amino acids. The CDR3 is CASSKELRGSDTQYF. CDR3 bases: TGTGCCAGTAGTAAAGAGCTCCGGGGGTCAGATACGCAGTATTTT.

This chain connects TRBV6-4 to TRBJ1-1; tentative D call: TRBD1 (6 bases). The V end lost 2 bases, the J end lost 4 bases, and 17 bases lay between the germline ends. The CDR3 has 16 amino acids. Germline loops: CDR1 MRHNA, CDR2 SNTAGT. The CDR3 sequence is CASSDTAGGAVTEAFF. In DNA, the CDR3 is TGTGCCAGCAGTGACACTGCGGGGGGGGCAGTCACTGAAGCTTTCTTT.

The genes are TRBV6-5 and TRBJ1-1, with D possibly TRBD1 on 5 matching bases. The CDR3 covers 13 residues. Trimming shortened V by 6 bases and J by 1 base, and 9 bases separated the two germline ends. Germline CDR1 is MNHEY and CDR2 is SVGAGI. CDR3 loop: CASSRDRNTEAFF. In nucleotides, the CDR3 is TGTGCCAGCAGCCGAGACAGGAACACTGAAGCTTTCTTT.

This chain uses TRBV10-2 with TRBJ2-4; the D gene is possibly TRBD2 (5 bases). This CDR3 comprises 14 residues. Germline V lookup: CDR1 WSHSY, CDR2 SAAADI. V lost 4 bases and J lost 3, with 10 bases in between. As DNA, the CDR3 is TGCGCCAGCAGTGTAGCGAAAAACAAAAACATTCAGTACTTC. Its protein product is CASSVAKNKNIQYF.

V usage is TRBV4-2 and J usage is TRBJ2-6; D is unresolved. This CDR3 has 16 residues. CDR1 is LGHNA, CDR2 YNFKEQ, per germline. V lost 0 bases and J lost 0, with 6 bases in between. The CDR3 spells CASSQEIRSGANVLTF. In DNA form, the CDR3 reads TGTGCCAGCAGCCAAGAAATCCGCTCTGGGGCCAACGTCCTGACTTTC.

The V call is TRBV11-2, the J call TRBJ1-1, with D hard to call. Trimming pared 3 bases from V and 8 bases from J, leaving 16 bases between. Per germline, CDR1 SGHAT and CDR2 FQNNGV. The CDR3 totals 14 residues. The CDR3 nucleotides are TGTGCCAGCAGCTTGTTTATCCAGGCCCCCGAAGCTTTCTTT. Amino acids: CASSLFIQAPEAFF.

V gene TRBV12-3 or TRBV12-4 combines with J gene TRBJ2-4, with D perhaps matching TRBD1 (6 bases). V was shortened by 8 bases and J by 5 bases, with 13 bases between the two germline ends. This CDR3 region has 13 residues. CDR3 bases: TGTGCCAGCCTACGGACAGAACAAAACATTCAGTACTTC. This sequence encodes CASLRTEQNIQYF.

The chain joins TRBV7-8 to TRBJ2-7; the match to TRBD1 covers 8 bases. With V trimmed by 4 bases and J by 1 base, 6 bases remained unmatched. Looked up from germline, CDR1 is SGHVS and CDR2 is FQNEAQ. This CDR3 contains 15 residues. This CDR3 is CASSSGTGVSYEQYF. The CDR3 DNA is TGTGCCAGCAGCTCCGGGACAGGAGTGTCCTACGAGCAGTACTTC.

The chain employs TRBV5-5 and TRBJ1-1; 7 positions agree with TRBD1. Trimming took 2 bases from V and 5 from J; bases not matched to a gene: 3. Germline loops: CDR1 SGHKS, CDR2 YYEKEE (reference sequence). The CDR3 is made up of 13 amino acids. CDR3 sequence (DNA): TGTGCCAGCAGCTTCGACAGGGTTACTGAAGCTTTCTTT. It yields the protein CASSFDRVTEAFF.

The count of this clone is one. The genes are TRBV30 and TRBJ1-1; 8 bases are a match to TRBD1. From germline, CDR1 is GTSNPN and CDR2 SVGIG (reference sequence). There are 15 residues in the CDR3. J gave up 4 bases and V 2 bases, and 9 bases lay outside the gene matches. The CDR3 bases are TGTGCCTGGAGTTACCGACAGGGGAGGTCCACTGAAGCTTTCTTT. Its protein product is CAWSYRQGRSTEAFF.

The gene calls are TRBV7-9 and TRBJ2-3, with 14 nucleotides matching TRBD2. CDR1 and CDR2 (germline): SEHNR, FQNEAQ (reference sequence). The V and J ends lost 3 bases and 7 bases, in that order; junction bases with no gene match: 6. The CDR3 extends over 16 amino acids. CDR3 bases: TGTGCCAGCAGCTTGGGACTAGCGGGAGTGGTGCATACGCAGTATTTT. The encoded protein is CASSLGLAGVVHTQYF.

This clone was counted once. This chain joins TRBV18 and TRBJ1-2, with D uncertain. The germline CDR1 and CDR2 sequences are KGHSH and LQKENI. V gave up 5 bases and J gave up 2 bases, with 9 bases separating them. The CDR3 loop spans 13 amino acids. The CDR3 loop reads CASSASENYGYTF. CDR3 in DNA: TGTGCCAGCTCAGCCAGTGAAAACTATGGCTACACCTTC.

V is TRBV11-2 and J is TRBJ1-2; the match to TRBD1 covers 11 bases. The CDR3 has 15 residues. The J segment lost 4 bases and the V segment lost 3 bases, leaving 4 bases of the junction unmatched. The germline V gene encodes CDR1 SGHAT and CDR2 FQNNGV. CDR3 protein: CASSFPDRGLYGYTF. For the CDR3, the DNA is TGTGCCAGCAGCTTCCCGGACAGGGGGCTCTATGGCTACACCTTC.

In this sample, this clone turned up a few times. The gene calls are TRBV6-1 and TRBJ1-5, with 7 nucleotides matching TRBD1. The CDR3 consists of 13 residues. In germline, CDR1 is MNHNS, CDR2 SASEGT. The junction had 4 bases not matched to a gene; V was cut back by 2 bases and J by 9 bases. The CDR3 DNA reads TGTGCCAGCAGTGAAACAGGGGACCGGCCCCAGCATTTT. This gives the protein CASSETGDRPQHF.

This clone was observed many times. The chain has TRBV9 and TRBJ2-7, with 7 bases that match TRBD2. V lost 4 bases to trimming and J lost 3 bases; unmatched junction nucleotides: 7. The CDR3 length is 14 residues. Germline V gives CDR1 SGDLS, CDR2 YYNGEE. The CDR3 DNA reads as TGTGCCAGCAGCCCGGGGGGAGCCCTCTACGAGCAGTACTTC. As protein: CASSPGGALYEQYF.

The chain combines TRBV7-9 with TRBJ2-3; weak D call: TRBD1 (5 bases). The CDR3 loop spans 16 amino acids. Germline CDR1 reads SEHNR; CDR2 reads FQNEAQ (reference sequence). The ends were cut back, 1 base at V and 6 bases at J, with 17 bases in the middle. The CDR3 DNA reads as TGTGCCAGCAGCTTAGGCAGGGCGCTTTCTCTGGATACGCAGTATTTT. Its protein product is CASSLGRALSLDTQYF.

A note on this clone: The same CDR3 is also encoded by other DNA sequences in this sample. V and J are TRBV3-1 (or the pseudogene TRBV3-2) and TRBJ2-7; D uncertain. Trimming cost V 2 bases and J 0 bases, with 5 bases left between them. There are 13 residues in the CDR3. Germline V CDR1 and CDR2: LGHDT, YNNKEL (reference sequence). The CDR3 protein is CASSQLGSYEQYF. The CDR3 DNA follows: TGTGCCAGCAGCCAACTAGGCTCCTACGAGCAGTACTTC.

This chain connects TRBV6-5 to TRBJ2-7, with D possibly TRBD1 on 5 matching bases. This CDR3 spans 14 amino acids. CDR1 and CDR2 from the germline V gene are MNHEY and SVGAGI. V was cut by 5 bases and J by 3 bases, with 14 bases left in between. CDR3 sequence: CASSPLAGHYEQYF. The CDR3 region has the DNA TGTGCCAGCAGTCCCCTCGCTGGACACTACGAGCAGTACTTC.

The chain has TRBV11-3 and TRBJ2-1, with 9 bases identical to TRBD2. J was trimmed by 4 bases and V by 0 bases; bases with no gene match: 4. Germline CDR1 is SGHNT and CDR2 is YENEEA. The CDR3 runs to 16 residues. As DNA, the CDR3 is TGTGCCAGCAGCTTAGAGGGCGGGGGGGGATACAATGAGCAGTTCTTC. Its translation is CASSLEGGGGYNEQFF. Looking up the rest from reference TRBV11-3 and TRBJ2-1 gives the full variable domain: EAGVVQSPRYKIIEKKQPVAFWCNPISGHNTLYWYLQNLGQGPELLIRYENEEAVDDSQLPKDRFSAERLKGVDSTLKIQPAELGDSAVYLCASSLEGGGGYNEQFFGPGTRLTVL.